The clone carrying this TCR beta chain came up a few times. Some clones are missing from TCRdb's copy, which holds only in-frame ones; the method was immunoSEQ multiplex PCR. The data contain roughly 210,000 clones, around four fifths of them singletons. The Seattle patients, enrolled during active infection, were followed longitudinally. This entry comes from a study of blood T cell repertoires in COVID-19. On the study more broadly: The United States, Italy and Spain provided the acute and convalescent COVID-19 samples.

Trimming left V 8 bases short and J 4 bases short, with 23 bases between. This CDR3 is 16 amino acids long. Germline CDR1 MNHEY, CDR2 SVGAGI. The specimen was peripheral blood. This TCR was recovered from an elderly woman with COVID-19, enrolled during active disease. The rearrangement joins TRBV6-5 to TRBJ1-1; perhaps TRBD1 as D (6 bases). The CDR3 DNA sequence: TGTGCCAGCCGTTCACTTTCACAGGGCCGAAGCACTGAAGCTTTCTTT. Residues: CASRSLSQGRSTEAFF.